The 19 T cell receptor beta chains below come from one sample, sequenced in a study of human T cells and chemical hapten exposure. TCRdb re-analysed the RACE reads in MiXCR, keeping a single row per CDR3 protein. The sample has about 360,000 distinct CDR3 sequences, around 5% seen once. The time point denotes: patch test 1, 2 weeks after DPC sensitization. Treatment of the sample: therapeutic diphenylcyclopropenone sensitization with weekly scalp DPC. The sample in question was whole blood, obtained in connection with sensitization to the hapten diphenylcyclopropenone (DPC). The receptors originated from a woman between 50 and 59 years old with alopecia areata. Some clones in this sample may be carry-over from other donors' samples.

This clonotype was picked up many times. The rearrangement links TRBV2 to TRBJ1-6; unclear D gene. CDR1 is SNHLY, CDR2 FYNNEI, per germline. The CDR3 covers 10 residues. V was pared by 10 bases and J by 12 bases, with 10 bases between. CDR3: CATKGRPLHF. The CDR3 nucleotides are TGTGCCACCAAGGGTCGACCCCTCCACTTT.

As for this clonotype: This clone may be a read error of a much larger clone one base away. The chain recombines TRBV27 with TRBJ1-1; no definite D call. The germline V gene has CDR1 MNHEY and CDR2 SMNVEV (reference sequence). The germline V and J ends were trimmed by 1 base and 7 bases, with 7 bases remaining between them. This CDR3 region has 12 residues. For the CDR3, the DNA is TGTGCCAGCAGTTTATACGGCAATGAAGCTTTCTTT. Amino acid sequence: CASSLYGNEAFF.

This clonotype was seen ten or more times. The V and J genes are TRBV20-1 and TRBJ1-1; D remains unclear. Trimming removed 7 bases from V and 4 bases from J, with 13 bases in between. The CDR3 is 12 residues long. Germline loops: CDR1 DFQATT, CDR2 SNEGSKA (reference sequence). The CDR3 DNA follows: TGCAGTGGATCATTGGGCAGCACTGAAGCTTTCTTT. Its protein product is CSGSLGSTEAFF.

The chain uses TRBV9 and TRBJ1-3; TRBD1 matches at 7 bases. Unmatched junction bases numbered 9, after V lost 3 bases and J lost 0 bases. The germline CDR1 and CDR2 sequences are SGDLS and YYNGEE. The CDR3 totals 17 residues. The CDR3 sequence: CASSGGGQANSGNTIYF. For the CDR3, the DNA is TGTGCCAGCAGCGGGGGTGGACAGGCAAACTCTGGAAACACCATATATTTT.

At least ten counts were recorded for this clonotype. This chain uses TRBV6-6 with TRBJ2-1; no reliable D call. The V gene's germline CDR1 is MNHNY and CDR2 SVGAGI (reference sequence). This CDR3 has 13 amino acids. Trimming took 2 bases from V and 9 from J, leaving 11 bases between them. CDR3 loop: CASSYDRPPEQFF. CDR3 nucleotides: TGTGCCAGCAGTTACGACCGGCCTCCTGAGCAGTTCTTC.

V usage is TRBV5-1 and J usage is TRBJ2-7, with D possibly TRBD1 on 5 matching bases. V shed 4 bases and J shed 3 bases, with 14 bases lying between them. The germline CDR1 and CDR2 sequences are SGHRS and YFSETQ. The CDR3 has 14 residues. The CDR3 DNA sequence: TGCGCCAGCAGCGTTTCTACAGGAAGCTACGAGCAGTACTTC. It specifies CASSVSTGSYEQYF.

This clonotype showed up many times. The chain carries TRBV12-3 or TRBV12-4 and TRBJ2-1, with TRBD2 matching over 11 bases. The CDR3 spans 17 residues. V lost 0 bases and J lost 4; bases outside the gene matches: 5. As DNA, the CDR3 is TGTGCCAGCAGTTTAGCGCAAACTAGCGGGAGTTACAATGAGCAGTTCTTC. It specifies CASSLAQTSGSYNEQFF.

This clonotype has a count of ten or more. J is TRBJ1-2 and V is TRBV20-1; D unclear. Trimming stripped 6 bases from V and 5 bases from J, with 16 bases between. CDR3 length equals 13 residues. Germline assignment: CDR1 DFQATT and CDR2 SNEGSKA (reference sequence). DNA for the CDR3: TGCAGTGCGCTAGAGGGAGCGACTTATGGCTACACCTTC. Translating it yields CSALEGATYGYTF.

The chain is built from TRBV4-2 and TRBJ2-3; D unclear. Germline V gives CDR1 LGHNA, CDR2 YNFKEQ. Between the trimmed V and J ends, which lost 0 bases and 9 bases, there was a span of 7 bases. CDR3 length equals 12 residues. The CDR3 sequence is CASSQDLVTQYF. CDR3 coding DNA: TGTGCCAGCAGCCAAGATTTGGTGACGCAGTATTTT.

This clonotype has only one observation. This chain's CDR3 is CASEDRDPYEQYF. CDR3 in DNA: TGTGCCAGCGAGGACAGGGATCCCTACGAGCAGTACTTC. The rearrangement uses TRBV7-9 and TRBJ2-7; 8 bases fit TRBD1. V gave up 8 bases and J gave up 2 bases; unmatched junction bases: 5. Germline lookup yields CDR1 SEHNR and CDR2 FQNEAQ (reference sequence). The CDR3 has 13 amino acids.

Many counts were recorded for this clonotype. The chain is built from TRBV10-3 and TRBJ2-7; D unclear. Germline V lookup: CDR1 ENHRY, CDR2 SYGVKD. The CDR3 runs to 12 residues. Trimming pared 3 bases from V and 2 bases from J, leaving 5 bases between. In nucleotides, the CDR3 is TGTGCCATCAGTGAACTTGCCTACGAGCAGTACTTC. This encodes CAISELAYEQYF.

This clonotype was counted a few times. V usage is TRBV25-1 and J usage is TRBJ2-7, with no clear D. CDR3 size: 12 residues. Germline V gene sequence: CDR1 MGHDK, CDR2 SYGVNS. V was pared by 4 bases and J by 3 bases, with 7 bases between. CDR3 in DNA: TGTGCCAGCAGTGCTGTTTTCTACGAGCAGTACTTC. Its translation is CASSAVFYEQYF.

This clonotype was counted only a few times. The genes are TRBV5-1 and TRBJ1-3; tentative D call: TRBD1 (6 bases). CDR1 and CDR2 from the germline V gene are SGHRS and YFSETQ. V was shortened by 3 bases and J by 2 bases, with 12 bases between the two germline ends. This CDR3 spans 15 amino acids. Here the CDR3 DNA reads TGCGCCAGCAGCTCGGGGGCAGGGACTGGAAACACCATATATTTT. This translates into CASSSGAGTGNTIYF.

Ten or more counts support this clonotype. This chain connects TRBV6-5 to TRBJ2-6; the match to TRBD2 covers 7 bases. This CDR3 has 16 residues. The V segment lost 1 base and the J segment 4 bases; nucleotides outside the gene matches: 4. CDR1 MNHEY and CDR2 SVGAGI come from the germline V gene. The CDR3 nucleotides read TGTGCCAGCAGTTACTGGGAGGGCTCCGGGGCCAACGTCCTGACTTTC. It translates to CASSYWEGSGANVLTF.

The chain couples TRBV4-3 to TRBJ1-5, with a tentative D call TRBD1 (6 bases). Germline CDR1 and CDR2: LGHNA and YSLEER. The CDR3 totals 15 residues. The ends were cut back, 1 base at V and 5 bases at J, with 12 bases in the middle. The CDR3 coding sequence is TGCGCCAGCAGCCAAGGCCAGGGGACTGATCAGCCCCAGCATTTT. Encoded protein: CASSQGQGTDQPQHF.

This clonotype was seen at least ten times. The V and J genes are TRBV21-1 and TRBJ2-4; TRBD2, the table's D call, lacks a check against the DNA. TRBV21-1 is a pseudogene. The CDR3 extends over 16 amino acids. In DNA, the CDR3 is TGTGCCAGCAGCAAAGTCGGGAGGCGGTCCAAAAACATTCAGTACTTC. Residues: CASSKVGRRSKNIQYF.

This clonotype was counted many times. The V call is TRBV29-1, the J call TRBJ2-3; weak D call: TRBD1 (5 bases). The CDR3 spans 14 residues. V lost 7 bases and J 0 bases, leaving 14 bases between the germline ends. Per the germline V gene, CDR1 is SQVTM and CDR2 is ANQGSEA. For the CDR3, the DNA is TGCAGCGCAGTGACAGTTACTAGCACAGATACGCAGTATTTT. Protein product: CSAVTVTSTDTQYF.

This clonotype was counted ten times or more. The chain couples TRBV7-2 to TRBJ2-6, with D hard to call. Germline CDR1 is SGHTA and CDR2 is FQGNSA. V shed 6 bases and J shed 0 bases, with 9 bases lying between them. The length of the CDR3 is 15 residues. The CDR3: CASRQDISGANVLTF. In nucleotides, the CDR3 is TGTGCCAGCAGGCAAGACATCTCTGGGGCCAACGTCCTGACTTTC.

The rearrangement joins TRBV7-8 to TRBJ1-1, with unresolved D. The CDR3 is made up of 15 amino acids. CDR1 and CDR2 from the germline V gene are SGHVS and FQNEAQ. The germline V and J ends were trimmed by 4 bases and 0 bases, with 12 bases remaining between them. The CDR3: CASSSMGSLNTEAFF. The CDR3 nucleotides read TGTGCCAGCAGCTCTATGGGGAGCCTGAACACTGAAGCTTTCTTT.